This entry lists 31 T cell receptor beta chains sequenced from one sample in a study of blood T cell repertoires in COVID-19. Repertoires were generated with immunoSEQ multiplex PCR, while TCRdb's copy carries only in-frame clones and drops some. The repertoire holds about 48,000 clones, with 75% to 90% as singletons. Sequenced material: peripheral blood. The receptors were sampled from a man between 65 and 79 years old with acute or convalescent COVID-19.

This clone was counted once. The chain is built from TRBV6-5 and TRBJ1-1; 9 bases are shared with TRBD1. The junction had 6 bases not matched to a gene; V was cut back by 2 bases and J by 5 bases. CDR1 is MNHEY, CDR2 SVGAGI, per germline. The CDR3 consists of 15 residues. CDR3 in DNA: TGTGCCAGCAGTTACGGGGGACAGGGAGGGACTGAAGCTTTCTTT. Translation gives CASSYGGQGGTEAFF.

The rearrangement uses TRBV11-2 and TRBJ1-1; D might be TRBD1 (5 bases). The germline V and J ends were trimmed by 1 base and 4 bases, with 13 bases remaining between them. CDR1 and CDR2 (germline): SGHAT, FQNNGV. This CDR3 has 15 amino acids. The CDR3 DNA sequence: TGTGCCAGCAGCTTAGTGGGGGGTGGAAGCACTGAAGCTTTCTTT. It yields the protein CASSLVGGGSTEAFF.

This chain links TRBV6-5 with TRBJ1-5, with 9 bases identical to TRBD1. The germline CDR1 and CDR2 sequences are MNHEY and SVGAGI. The CDR3 has 14 residues. After removal of 6 bases from V and 7 bases from J, the junction contained 7 bases not matched to a gene. CDR3 nucleotides: TGTGCCAGCAGCCGGGACAGGGCCGACCAGCCCCAGCATTTT. Its protein product is CASSRDRADQPQHF.

This clone has only a few counts. The rearrangement joins TRBV5-1 to TRBJ2-7, with 7 positions matching TRBD1. The J segment lost 5 bases and the V segment lost 0 bases, leaving 14 bases of the junction unmatched. There are 17 residues in the CDR3. Germline values: CDR1 SGHRS, CDR2 YFSETQ. The chain's CDR3 is CASSLAAGLPQGDEQYF. The DNA of the CDR3 is TGCGCCAGCAGCTTGGCGGCGGGTTTGCCCCAGGGGGACGAGCAGTACTTC.

The sample holds one count of this clone. The chain is built from TRBV27 and TRBJ1-4; weak D call: TRBD1 (5 bases). The V end lost 5 bases, the J end lost 7 bases, and 20 bases lay between the germline ends. Germline CDR1 and CDR2: MNHEY and SMNVEV (reference sequence). The CDR3 totals 16 residues. CDR3 in amino acids: CASSPSLGGTGEKLFF. The CDR3 DNA reads as TGTGCCAGCAGTCCTTCACTGGGCGGTACAGGTGAAAAACTGTTTTTT.

This clone was seen more than once but under ten times. The chain is built from TRBV14 and TRBJ2-1; TRBD2 aligns across 7 bases. CDR1 is SGHDN, CDR2 FVKESK, per germline. After removal of 2 bases from V and 0 bases from J, the junction contained 4 bases not matched to a gene. The CDR3 totals 16 residues. The CDR3 is CASSQPGRDSYNEQFF. CDR3 DNA sequence: TGTGCCAGCAGCCAACCAGGGAGGGACTCCTACAATGAGCAGTTCTTC.

The chain joins TRBV7-2 to TRBJ2-7; 9 nucleotides align to TRBD2. Germline V CDR1 and CDR2: SGHTA, FQGNSA. This CDR3 contains 13 residues. The J segment lost 9 bases and the V segment lost 7 bases, leaving 10 bases of the junction unmatched. The CDR3 nucleotides are TGTGCCAGCACCCCGCGGGAGGGTAGGGTGCAGTACTTC. Translating gives CASTPREGRVQYF.

The V and J genes are TRBV30 and TRBJ1-2; D is unresolved. CDR1 and CDR2 (germline): GTSNPN, SVGIG (reference sequence). This CDR3 has 13 residues. V dropped 5 bases and J dropped 2 bases, with 12 bases sitting between them. The CDR3 protein is CAWGQTPNYGYTF. The DNA of the CDR3 is TGTGCCTGGGGTCAAACACCGAACTATGGCTACACCTTC.

This clone was found a few times. The chain links TRBV5-5 to TRBJ1-2, with 11 positions matching TRBD1. The V segment lost 3 bases and the J segment 4 bases; nucleotides outside the gene matches: 2. The germline V gene has CDR1 SGHKS and CDR2 YYEKEE (reference sequence). CDR3 size: 14 residues. This chain's CDR3 is CASSWTGGPYGYTF. The CDR3 DNA follows: TGTGCCAGCAGCTGGACAGGGGGCCCCTATGGCTACACCTTC. The whole variable domain, remainder taken from reference TRBV5-5 and TRBJ1-2, is DAGVTQSPTHLIKTRGQQVTLRCSPISGHKSVSWYQQVLGQGPQFIFQYYEKEERGRGNFPDRFSARQFPNYSSELNVNALLLGDSALYLCASSWTGGPYGYTFGSGTRLTVV.

The chain links TRBV5-1 to TRBJ1-4; D possibly corresponds to TRBD1 (6 bases). The germline CDR1 and CDR2 sequences are SGHRS and YFSETQ. V lost 4 bases and J 7 bases, leaving 14 bases between the germline ends. The CDR3 spans 14 residues. As DNA, the CDR3 is TGCGCCAGCAGCGTGGACAGCGGCAGTGAAAAACTGTTTTTT. The encoded protein is CASSVDSGSEKLFF.

This clone has more than one count but fewer than ten. The V and J genes are TRBV30 and TRBJ2-7; 9 bases map to TRBD1. The CDR3 runs 15 residues. The germline gives CDR1 GTSNPN, CDR2 SVGIG (reference sequence). V lost 7 bases to trimming and J lost 5 bases; unmatched junction nucleotides: 15. CDR3 DNA: TGTGCCTTTCATGATTCCGGGACAGGGCCCCACGAGCAGTACTTC. Translated, it gives CAFHDSGTGPHEQYF.

The genes are TRBV6-5 and TRBJ1-3, with D perhaps TRBD1 (6 bases). The germline CDR1 and CDR2 sequences are MNHEY and SVGAGI. The CDR3 is made up of 14 amino acids. Trimming took 3 bases from V and 4 from J, leaving 10 bases between them. CDR3 nucleotides: TGTGCCAGCAGTTATTCAGGGGCCGGAAACACCATATATTTT. Translated: CASSYSGAGNTIYF.

This clone was detected ten times or more. The CDR3 spells CASSPMMSGELFF. The CDR3 DNA follows: TGTGCCAGCTCACCGATGATGAGCGGGGAGCTGTTTTTT. V gene TRBV18 combines with J gene TRBJ2-2; D is unclear. The length of the CDR3 is 13 residues. V was trimmed by 3 bases and J by 7 bases, leaving 9 bases between them. Per the germline V gene, CDR1 is KGHSH and CDR2 is LQKENI.

The V gene is TRBV7-2, the J gene TRBJ2-1; a possible D gene is TRBD1 (7 bases). Germline-derived CDR1 and CDR2 are SGHTA and FQGNSA. The V end was cut by 6 bases, the J end by 6 bases, with 12 bases between. CDR3 length: 13 residues. Written as DNA, the CDR3 is TGTGCCAGCAGTAACCAGGGGGGCAATGAGCAGTTCTTC. Translating it yields CASSNQGGNEQFF.

The CDR3 reads CASSMGAGVSPLHF. The CDR3 DNA follows: TGTGCCAGTAGTATGGGGGCAGGTGTTTCACCCCTCCACTTT. The rearrangement links TRBV19 to TRBJ1-6, with a tentative D call TRBD1 (6 bases). The CDR3 has 14 amino acids. Germline assignment: CDR1 LNHDA and CDR2 SQIVND (reference sequence). V lost 3 bases and J lost 9, with 12 bases in between.

The count of this clone is one. The V call is TRBV5-1, the J call TRBJ2-5, with D possibly TRBD1 on 5 matching bases. Trimming left V 0 bases short and J 5 bases short, with 5 bases between. Germline V CDR1 and CDR2: SGHRS, YFSETQ. The CDR3 contains 12 residues. CDR3 nucleotide sequence: TGCGCCAGCAGCTTGGCAGGGGAGACCCAGTACTTC. Amino acids: CASSLAGETQYF. The full variable domain, with the rest looked up from reference TRBV5-1 and TRBJ2-5, is KAGVTQTPRYLIKTRGQQVTLSCSPISGHRSVSWYQQTPGQGLQFLFEYFSETQRNKGNFPGRFSGRQFSNSRSEMNVSTLELGDSALYLCASSLAGETQYFGPGTRLLVL.

The chain links TRBV30 to TRBJ1-3; the D gene is possibly TRBD1 (6 bases). V lost 2 bases to trimming and J lost 4 bases, with 9 bases between them. This CDR3 contains 13 residues. Germline values: CDR1 GTSNPN, CDR2 SVGIG (reference sequence). The CDR3 spells CAWSITGGNTIYF. CDR3 nucleotides: TGTGCCTGGAGTATAACAGGGGGAAACACCATATATTTT.

V usage is TRBV5-4 and J usage is TRBJ1-5; no clear D. The CDR3 is 14 amino acids. Germline V lookup: CDR1 SGHNT, CDR2 YYREEE (reference sequence). V was cut by 1 base and J by 1 base, with 6 bases left in between. The CDR3 sequence is CASSLSPSNQPQHF. For the CDR3, the DNA is TGTGCCAGCAGCTTGTCCCCGAGCAATCAGCCCCAGCATTTT.

The chain recombines TRBV11-2 with TRBJ2-1; TRBD2 aligns across 10 bases. CDR1 SGHAT and CDR2 FQNNGV come from the germline V gene. This CDR3 comprises 18 residues. V shed 4 bases, J shed 2 bases, and the junction held 11 bases outside the gene matches. The CDR3 loop is CASSSHYLAGAPYNEQFF. The CDR3 DNA follows: TGTGCCAGCAGCTCCCATTATCTAGCGGGAGCCCCCTACAATGAGCAGTTCTTC.

The chain is built from TRBV12-3 or TRBV12-4 and TRBJ1-5, with unresolved D. CDR3 size: 12 residues. The ends were cut back, 5 bases at V and 1 base at J, with 3 bases in the middle. The CDR3: CASSESNQPQHF. The CDR3 nucleotides are TGTGCCAGCAGTGAGAGCAATCAGCCCCAGCATTTT.

The count of this clone is one. This chain uses TRBV4-1 with TRBJ1-5; D perhaps matches TRBD1 (5 bases). This CDR3 is built from 19 residues. V was trimmed by 3 bases and J by 0 bases, leaving 21 bases between them. In germline, CDR1 is MGHRA, CDR2 YSYEKL. The CDR3, as DNA: TGCGCCAGCAGCCAGCGGGGACCGACTTCAACGAGTAGCAATCAGCCCCAGCATTTT. The encoded protein is CASSQRGPTSTSSNQPQHF.

The V call is TRBV10-3, the J call TRBJ2-3, with 14 bases identical to TRBD2. V dropped 5 bases and J dropped 8; count of bases not matched to a gene: 9. This CDR3 has 16 residues. Germline V lookup: CDR1 ENHRY, CDR2 SYGVKD. The CDR3 coding sequence is TGTGCCATCAGTCCGGGACTAGCGGGGGAAAAGGGTACGCAGTATTTT. Encoded protein: CAISPGLAGEKGTQYF.

CDR3 DNA: TGTGCCAGCGACGACATTCCTGGAAACACCATATATTTT. It yields the protein CASDDIPGNTIYF. The gene calls are TRBV6-6 and TRBJ1-3; D is unresolved. The CDR3 runs 13 residues. V lost 8 bases, J lost 2 bases, and 10 bases lay in between. Per germline, CDR1 MNHNY and CDR2 SVGAGI (reference sequence).

This chain joins TRBV30 and TRBJ1-1, with D possibly being TRBD1 (5 bases). The ends were cut back, 0 bases at V and 1 base at J, with 6 bases in the middle. The length of the CDR3 is 13 residues. Germline V gene lookup returns CDR1 GTSNPN and CDR2 SVGIG (reference sequence). The CDR3 bases are TGTGCCTGGAGTGTTGGGGCGAACACTGAAGCTTTCTTT. Protein sequence: CAWSVGANTEAFF.

This clone appeared once. This rearrangement joins TRBV5-8 to TRBJ1-5, with 11 bases matching TRBD1. The CDR3 is 17 residues long. The germline CDR1 and CDR2 sequences are SGHTS and YDEGEE. V lost 3 bases, J lost 6 bases, and 11 bases stayed unmatched. CDR3 amino acids: CASSSVGQGAVAQPQHF. CDR3 bases: TGTGCCAGCAGCTCGGTAGGACAGGGGGCCGTGGCTCAGCCCCAGCATTTT.

This clone was counted between two and nine times. The chain recombines TRBV18 with TRBJ1-1; D may be TRBD1 (6 bases). The CDR3 runs 14 residues. Looked up from germline, CDR1 is KGHSH and CDR2 is LQKENI. V lost 5 bases to trimming and J lost 5 bases, with 15 bases between them. The CDR3 sequence is CASSETRGGTEAFF. The CDR3 DNA sequence: TGTGCCAGCTCAGAAACCAGGGGAGGGACTGAAGCTTTCTTT. Supplemented by reference TRBV18 and TRBJ1-1, the full variable domain reads NAGVMQNPRHLVRRRGQEARLRCSPMKGHSHVYWYRQLPEEGLKFMVYLQKENIIDESGMPKERFSAEFPKEGPSILRIQQVVRGDSAAYFCASSETRGGTEAFFGQGTRLTVV.

The V gene is TRBV4-3, the J gene TRBJ2-3, with D tentatively TRBD2 (5 bases). Trimming removed 4 bases at V and 1 base at J, with 9 bases between. The CDR3 length is 14 residues. Germline CDR1 and CDR2: LGHNA and YSLEER. CDR3 DNA: TGCGCCAGCAGCCGGCTGGGAGGCACAGATACGCAGTATTTT. Protein: CASSRLGGTDTQYF.

V and J are TRBV7-8 and TRBJ1-1, with TRBD1 matching 7 bases. The CDR3 runs 16 residues. The germline CDR1 and CDR2 sequences are SGHVS and FQNEAQ. After removal of 1 base from V and 0 bases from J, the junction contained 5 bases not matched to a gene. CDR3 amino acids: CASSLDPRGLNTEAFF. Written as DNA, the CDR3 is TGTGCCAGCAGCTTAGACCCGAGGGGGCTGAACACTGAAGCTTTCTTT.

In this sample, this clone turned up a few times. The genes are TRBV7-2 and TRBJ2-5; perhaps TRBD1 as D (6 bases). Trimming removed 3 bases from V and 1 base from J, with 18 bases in between. The CDR3 is made up of 17 amino acids. Germline values: CDR1 SGHTA, CDR2 FQGNSA. The CDR3 here is CASSFLGLRGLQETQYF. Here the CDR3 DNA reads TGTGCCAGCAGCTTCCTGGGCCTCAGGGGCCTCCAAGAGACCCAGTACTTC.

This clone was counted a few times. The chain links TRBV28 to TRBJ1-4, with D uncertain. Looked up from germline, CDR1 is MDHEN and CDR2 is SYDVKM. The CDR3 totals 15 residues. V lost 5 bases and J 5 bases, leaving 15 bases between the germline ends. The CDR3 reads CASSPSQQTNEKLFF. The DNA for the CDR3 is TGTGCCAGCAGTCCCTCCCAACAAACCAATGAAAAACTGTTTTTT.

The chain carries TRBV21-1 and TRBJ1-2; the tabulated D call, TRBD1, remains unverified against the DNA. TRBV21-1 is tagged as a pseudogene. This CDR3 is built from 11 residues. CDR3 nucleotide sequence: TGTGCCATCCCGAAGGGGCATGGCTACACCTTC. It codes for CAIPKGHGYTF.